The 24 T cell receptor beta chains in this list originate from one sample, sequenced in a study of cytomegalovirus exposure and HLA in healthy donors. PCR primers comprised 60 Vbeta and 13 Jbeta primers. Method: immunoSEQ multiplex PCR; TCRdb's copy keeps in-frame clones and lacks some. The table lists 150,000 to 200,000 clones, approximately 85% of them singletons, with 1.5% to 2% in the top ten. The sample was PBMCs. The receptors were gathered from a man between 18 and 35 years old in good health and CMV-seronegative.

The chain has TRBV18 and TRBJ2-6; tentative D call: TRBD2 (5 bases). Germline-derived CDR1 and CDR2 are KGHSH and LQKENI. This CDR3 has 18 residues. Trimming took 0 bases from V and 0 from J, leaving 12 bases between them. CDR3 protein: CASSPPSRGFSGANVLTF. The CDR3 DNA follows: TGTGCCAGCTCACCACCTTCCCGAGGGTTCTCTGGGGCCAACGTCCTGACTTTC. Based on the CDR3 plus reference TRBV18 and TRBJ2-6, the full variable domain is NAGVMQNPRHLVRRRGQEARLRCSPMKGHSHVYWYRQLPEEGLKFMVYLQKENIIDESGMPKERFSAEFPKEGPSILRIQQVVRGDSAAYFCASSPPSRGFSGANVLTFGAGSRLTVL.

This chain links TRBV4-2 with TRBJ2-5; D is undetermined. The end of the DNA fits TRBJ2-7 better, so the J call may be wrong. Looked up from germline, CDR1 is LGHNA and CDR2 is YNFKEQ. CDR3 length: 13 amino acids. CDR3 coding DNA: TGTGCCAGCAGCCCCGGAGCGCTTCACGAGCAGTACTTC. It encodes CASSPGALHEQYF.

As for this clone: Germline and junction disagree at one end, which may indicate a read error. The CDR3 DNA reads as TGTTCCAGCAGCTCGGACTACCAAGTGAGGCTTGCAGATACGCAGTATTTT. Its translation is CSSSSDYQVRLADTQYF. The chain combines TRBV7-9 with TRBJ2-3, with D perhaps TRBD2 (6 bases). Germline V gene lookup returns CDR1 SEHNR and CDR2 FQNEAQ (reference sequence). This CDR3 is built from 17 residues.

The chain employs TRBV29-1 and TRBJ2-1; no clear D gene. CDR3 length: 13 residues. The germline V gene encodes CDR1 SQVTM and CDR2 ANQGSEA. Trimming removed 4 bases at V and 1 base at J, with 8 bases between. DNA of the CDR3: TGCAGCGTTGCCCCTAGTTCCTACAATGAGCAGTTCTTC. Its translation is CSVAPSSYNEQFF.

This clone was seen just once. V is TRBV7-9 and J is TRBJ1-6; 7 nucleotides align to TRBD1. The V gene end was trimmed by 6 bases and the J gene end by 10 bases; junction bases not matched to a gene: 9. Per germline, CDR1 SEHNR and CDR2 FQNEAQ (reference sequence). The CDR3 is 14 residues long. The CDR3 is CASRSGQTASPLHF. In nucleotides, the CDR3 is TGTGCCAGCAGATCGGGACAGACCGCCTCACCCCTCCACTTT.

The chain combines TRBV9 with TRBJ2-1; the match to TRBD2 covers 7 bases. The CDR3 length is 17 residues. Germline-derived CDR1 and CDR2 are SGDLS and YYNGEE. V lost 0 bases, J lost 4 bases, and 10 bases stayed unmatched. DNA for the CDR3: TGTGCCAGCAGCGTAGGGGGTGGGACTACAAATTACAATGAGCAGTTCTTC. Amino acids: CASSVGGGTTNYNEQFF.

Here the CDR3 reads CASSHQGGGNTEAFF. The CDR3, as DNA: TGCGCCAGCAGCCATCAGGGGGGAGGAAACACTGAAGCTTTCTTT. This chain joins TRBV4-1 and TRBJ1-1; TRBD1 agrees at 7 bases. V gave up 3 bases and J gave up 2 bases; unmatched junction bases: 6. The CDR3 has 15 amino acids. Germline V gene data show CDR1 as MGHRA and CDR2 as YSYEKL.

A remark on this clone: Other DNA sequences in this specimen translate into the identical CDR3. The V call is TRBV14, the J call TRBJ1-2; no reliable D call. The CDR3 runs to 13 residues. Germline-derived CDR1 and CDR2 are SGHDN and FVKESK. Trimming removed 7 bases from V and 5 bases from J, with 14 bases in between. The CDR3 nucleotides are TGTGCCAGCACCCCAAGTCCCGGGTATGGCTACACCTTC. Protein sequence: CASTPSPGYGYTF.

The genes are TRBV7-2 and TRBJ1-1; D might be TRBD1 (5 bases). V gave up 2 bases and J gave up 1 base, with 8 bases separating them. From germline, CDR1 is SGHTA and CDR2 FQGNSA. The CDR3 sequence is 14 residues long. This chain's CDR3 is CASSLLGGNTEAFF. The CDR3 bases are TGTGCCAGCAGCTTATTGGGGGGGAACACTGAAGCTTTCTTT.

V is TRBV5-5 and J is TRBJ2-3; 10 bases line up with TRBD2. This CDR3 has 14 amino acids. Germline CDR1 is SGHKS and CDR2 is YYEKEE (reference sequence). The V segment lost 10 bases and the J segment 3 bases; nucleotides outside the gene matches: 8. The CDR3 DNA reads as TGTGCCGGAAGCGGGAGGGTAGCAACAGATACGCAGTATTTT. Protein sequence: CAGSGRVATDTQYF.

The gene calls are TRBV5-6 and TRBJ1-1; TRBD1 matches at 9 bases. Germline-derived CDR1 and CDR2 are SGHDT and YYEEEE. This CDR3 contains 16 residues. The ends lost 4 bases at V and 1 base at J; junction bases unmatched: 8. The CDR3 sequence: CASSLPTGGRNTEAFF. CDR3 DNA: TGTGCCAGCAGCCTCCCGACAGGGGGGAGGAACACTGAAGCTTTCTTT.

CDR3 loop: CASRGGGTSYEQYF. The CDR3 DNA sequence: TGTGCCAGCAGGGGTGGCGGGACCTCCTACGAGCAGTACTTC. This chain joins TRBV28 and TRBJ2-7, with a possible D match to TRBD2 (6 bases). The CDR3 contains 14 residues. V lost 6 bases to trimming and J lost 0 bases, with 12 bases between them. Germline assignment: CDR1 MDHEN and CDR2 SYDVKM.

The rearrangement joins TRBV19 to TRBJ1-5; 8 nucleotides line up with TRBD1. V was clipped by 3 bases and J by 5 bases; unmatched bases: 6. This CDR3 has 15 residues. Germline V CDR1 and CDR2: LNHDA, SQIVND (reference sequence). The CDR3 reads CASSMDRVRDQPQHF. In nucleotides, the CDR3 is TGTGCCAGTAGTATGGACAGGGTAAGAGATCAGCCCCAGCATTTT.

The table lists this clone with a few counts. The chain employs TRBV7-2 and TRBJ2-2; 8 bases match TRBD2. The V gene's germline CDR1 is SGHTA and CDR2 FQGNSA. The trim removed 2 bases at V and 0 bases at J, leaving 5 bases unmatched. The CDR3 runs 17 residues. In DNA, the CDR3 is TGTGCCAGCAGCTTAATGGCACTAGCGGCGAACACCGGGGAGCTGTTTTTT. Amino acids: CASSLMALAANTGELFF.

This rearrangement joins TRBV5-1 to TRBJ2-7; the D gene is possibly TRBD2 (7 bases). V shed 4 bases and J shed 1 base, with 18 bases lying between them. The CDR3 loop spans 16 amino acids. Germline values: CDR1 SGHRS, CDR2 YFSETQ. The CDR3 nucleotides are TGCGCCAGCAGCCCCCCCCTTAGGGGGGGGTCCTACGAGCAGTACTTC. Encoded protein: CASSPPLRGGSYEQYF. Combining the CDR3 with reference TRBV5-1 and TRBJ2-7 gives the whole variable domain KAGVTQTPRYLIKTRGQQVTLSCSPISGHRSVSWYQQTPGQGLQFLFEYFSETQRNKGNFPGRFSGRQFSNSRSEMNVSTLELGDSALYLCASSPPLRGGSYEQYFGPGTRLTVT.

This rearrangement joins TRBV6-1 to TRBJ2-3; TRBD2 agrees at 9 bases. J lost 0 bases, V lost 6 bases, and 4 bases had no gene match. Germline CDR1 is MNHNS and CDR2 is SASEGT. CDR3 size: 15 residues. Written as DNA, the CDR3 is TGTGCCAGCAGACCTGCGGGGGGGAGCACAGATACGCAGTATTTT. This sequence encodes CASRPAGGSTDTQYF.

The rearrangement uses TRBV18 and TRBJ2-7; 10 bases align to TRBD1. CDR1 and CDR2 (germline): KGHSH, LQKENI. V was pared by 4 bases and J by 0 bases, with 3 bases of the junction left unmatched. The CDR3 totals 15 residues. CDR3 DNA sequence: TGTGCCAGCTCACTCGGGACAGGGGCCTCCTACGAGCAGTACTTC. The encoded protein is CASSLGTGASYEQYF.

Points on this clone: This specimen includes other DNA sequences encoding the same CDR3. The chain carries TRBV9 and TRBJ1-5; D unresolved. The CDR3 is 14 amino acids. Germline CDR1 reads SGDLS; CDR2 reads YYNGEE. The V end was cut by 0 bases, the J end by 4 bases, with 8 bases between. The CDR3 sequence is CASSVGAGNQPQHF. In DNA form, the CDR3 reads TGTGCCAGCAGCGTAGGGGCGGGGAATCAGCCCCAGCATTTT.

This rearrangement joins TRBV7-2 to TRBJ2-3, with TRBD2 matching 13 bases. The CDR3 has 16 residues. Trimming cost V 3 bases and J 14 bases; bases outside gene matches: 14. Germline V gene data show CDR1 as SGHTA and CDR2 as FQGNSA. CDR3 in DNA: TGTGCCAGCAGCTTGCAGGTCTCACTAGCGGGGGGGATGACGTATTTT. Its protein is CASSLQVSLAGGMTYF.

The V and J genes are TRBV27 and TRBJ1-2; 7 positions match TRBD1. Germline CDR1 reads MNHEY; CDR2 reads SMNVEV (reference sequence). V was clipped by 5 bases and J by 1 base; unmatched bases: 4. The CDR3 runs 14 residues. The CDR3 region has the DNA TGTGCCAGCAGTCCGGGACAGCTTAACTATGGCTACACCTTC. It specifies CASSPGQLNYGYTF.

The chain uses TRBV27 and TRBJ1-1; D call uncertain. V was pared by 0 bases and J by 0 bases, with 11 bases between. The CDR3 runs 16 residues. Germline V gene sequence: CDR1 MNHEY, CDR2 SMNVEV (reference sequence). This CDR3 is CASSLSQDFMNTEAFF. CDR3 in DNA: TGTGCCAGCAGTTTATCCCAGGATTTCATGAACACTGAAGCTTTCTTT.

The chain has TRBV4-3 and TRBJ2-6, with a tentative D call TRBD1 (6 bases). The V and J ends lost 5 bases and 0 bases respectively, with 11 bases between them. The germline V gene has CDR1 LGHNA and CDR2 YSLEER. The CDR3 runs to 16 residues. The CDR3 DNA reads TGCGCCAGCAGCGAAAAACAGGGCTCTGGGGCCAACGTCCTGACTTTC. Translating gives CASSEKQGSGANVLTF.

CDR3: CASSPPSVWQGYSADTQYF. DNA of the CDR3: TGTGCCAGCTCACCTCCGTCAGTGTGGCAGGGTTATTCGGCAGATACGCAGTATTTT. This rearrangement joins TRBV18 to TRBJ2-3, with D possibly being TRBD1 (5 bases). Trimming took off 3 bases at V and 4 bases at J, with 26 bases between the two ends. Germline loops: CDR1 KGHSH, CDR2 LQKENI. This CDR3 region has 19 residues.

The V and J genes are TRBV28 and TRBJ2-5, with 9 bases that match TRBD2. This CDR3 has 15 residues. The V segment lost 5 bases and the J segment 3 bases; nucleotides outside the gene matches: 7. The germline CDR1 and CDR2 sequences are MDHEN and SYDVKM. CDR3 DNA sequence: TGTGCCAGCAGTCCCCGGCTAGCGGGAAAAGAGACCCAGTACTTC. Translation gives CASSPRLAGKETQYF.